This T cell receptor beta chain was captured in a study of blood T cell repertoires in COVID-19. Study information: Sites across the United States, Italy and Spain contributed samples from acute and convalescent COVID-19.

A single count supports this clone. The sample holds other DNA sequences that translate to the same CDR3. Original analysis: Scientists estimated how many nucleated cells there were by amplifying reference gene primers. Profiled with immunoSEQ multiplex PCR; TCRdb holds only in-frame clones, not every one. The V and J calls and clone size were taken over from that table, and D and trimming were inferred from the DNA. The repertoire includes about 300,000 clones, 65% to 90% of them detected once, and approximately 4.1% sits in the top ten. This CDR3 is 17 amino acids long. The V gene end was trimmed by 2 bases and the J gene end by 2 bases; junction bases not matched to a gene: 15. Germline V gene lookup returns CDR1 GTSNPN and CDR2 SVGIG (reference sequence). Participant-reported clinical history was the basis for cohort assignment. Two negative PCRs, clearance, or symptom resolution characterized the recovered Cohort 3 donors.

This clonotype was obtained from a man aged 25 to 45 who had recovered from COVID-19. The rearrangement uses TRBV30 and TRBJ2-7; TRBD1 matches 7 bases. Sequenced input: PBMCs or T cells enriched from blood (not recorded which). CDR3 in amino acids: CAWSPQERGGAAYEQYF. DNA for the CDR3: TGTGCCTGGAGTCCACAAGAGAGAGGGGGCGCGGCCTACGAGCAGTACTTC.